This T cell receptor beta chain was retrieved from a study of cytotoxic CD8 clonotypes in ibrutinib-treated CLL. Study-level background: Complete response was seen in 2 patients and partial in around 24; some 12 progressed and roughly 15 stayed remitted after a median about six years.

Regarding the study as a whole: Having risen at ibrutinib response, clonality had fallen back toward baseline by progression. Sustained-remission and progressing patients had different sampling times.

This CDR3 has 14 amino acids. Looked up from germline, CDR1 is SGDLS and CDR2 is YYNGEE. J was trimmed by 4 bases and V by 2 bases; bases with no gene match: 4. Data came from immunoSEQ multiplex PCR; TCRdb stores just in-frame clones and leaves some out. This repertoire shows tens of thousands of clones, around 70% found once; its top ten account for about 9.5%. On this clone itself: Its target is unknown.

The source was PBMCs, collected at disease progression, from a patient treated with ibrutinib. The TCR was taken from a human donor with chronic lymphocytic leukemia. This rearrangement joins TRBV9 to TRBJ1-2, with 8 bases that match TRBD1. As DNA, the CDR3 is TGTGCCAGCAGCGTGACCGGGACAGGCTATGGCTACACCTTC. Amino acids: CASSVTGTGYGYTF.